The sequence of this T cell receptor beta chain was determined in a study of blood T cell repertoires in COVID-19. This table comes from immunoSEQ multiplex PCR, and its TCRdb copy is limited to in-frame clones, with some not included. The sample lists over 250,000 clones, roughly 87% occurring once. V was shortened by 4 bases and J by 5 bases, with 9 bases between the two germline ends. The germline V gene encodes CDR1 LGHNA and CDR2 YSLEER. The CDR3 extends over 13 amino acids. The sequenced sample consisted of peripheral blood. The receptor comes from a human donor in a cohort sampled during active COVID-19. The gene calls are TRBV4-3 and TRBJ1-5; D is unresolved. CDR3 region: CASSPQLYQPQHF. The CDR3 DNA sequence: TGCGCCAGCAGCCCACAGCTGTATCAGCCCCAGCATTTT.